The next 7 T cell receptor beta chains were all read from a single sample in a study of Tregs in tolerant kidney transplant recipients. Related graft donors supplied nonmyeloablative bone marrow transplants, and mixed chimerism was transient. Assay used: immunoSEQ multiplex PCR; TCRdb lists only in-frame clones, some missing. The sample lists some 57,000 clones; 91% were seen once. The sequenced sample was CD8+ T cells from blood (PBMCs), obtained 24 months after the transplant. These receptors originate from a human patient who received a combined kidney and bone marrow transplant. The graft donor may account for some of the T cells.

This clone appeared a single time. The chain links TRBV4-3 to TRBJ1-2; D uncertain. CDR1 LGHNA and CDR2 YSLEER come from the germline V gene. The CDR3 runs 18 residues. Trimming left V 0 bases short and J 4 bases short, with 21 bases between. The CDR3 bases are TGCGCCAGCAGCCAAGATAGGAACGGATATACTAGCCCCTATGGCTACACCTTC. Translation gives CASSQDRNGYTSPYGYTF.

This clone was seen a single time. The chain joins TRBV7-7 to TRBJ2-2, with 8 bases matching TRBD1. The CDR3 is 17 residues long. Trimming cost V 2 bases and J 2 bases; bases outside gene matches: 7. Germline V CDR1 and CDR2: SSHAT, FNYEAQ (reference sequence). The CDR3 DNA sequence: TGTGCCAGCAGCTTACGAGACGACAGGGGCAACACCGGGGAGCTGTTTTTT. This codes for CASSLRDDRGNTGELFF.

This chain joins TRBV2 and TRBJ1-2; D is unclear. The V end lost 4 bases, the J end lost 4 bases, and 7 bases lay between the germline ends. The CDR3 has 12 amino acids. The V gene's germline CDR1 is SNHLY and CDR2 FYNNEI. The CDR3 region has the DNA TGTGCCAGCAGTGGAAACTTCTATGGCTACACCTTC. This encodes CASSGNFYGYTF.

The chain has TRBV5-1 and TRBJ2-1; 11 bases fit TRBD2. CDR1 and CDR2 from the germline V gene are SGHRS and YFSETQ. The CDR3 contains 19 residues. V shed 0 bases, J shed 0 bases, and the junction held 8 bases outside the gene matches. This chain's CDR3 is CASSLGPGLAVSSYNEQFF. CDR3 DNA: TGCGCCAGCAGCTTGGGCCCGGGACTAGCGGTTAGCTCCTACAATGAGCAGTTCTTC.

The J gene is TRBJ2-3, the V gene TRBV11-3, with 9 positions matching TRBD2. This CDR3 comprises 14 residues. The junction had 3 bases not matched to a gene; V was cut back by 4 bases and J by 4 bases. The germline gives CDR1 SGHNT, CDR2 YENEEA. This CDR3 reads CASSSSGAPDTQYF. CDR3 in DNA: TGTGCCAGCAGCTCTAGCGGGGCCCCAGATACGCAGTATTTT.

The J gene is TRBJ1-3, the V gene TRBV9; D is ambiguous. This CDR3 region has 16 residues. Germline V gives CDR1 SGDLS, CDR2 YYNGEE. V was trimmed by 0 bases and J by 0 bases, leaving 10 bases between them. The DNA for the CDR3 is TGTGCCAGCAGCGTAGCCCGAGCAGGCTCTGGAAACACCATATATTTT. Translating gives CASSVARAGSGNTIYF.

The V gene is TRBV7-2, the J gene TRBJ2-3, with 8 bases identical to TRBD2. V dropped 6 bases and J dropped 6; count of bases not matched to a gene: 23. The CDR3 loop spans 19 amino acids. Germline values: CDR1 SGHTA, CDR2 FQGNSA. CDR3 nucleotides: TGTGCCAGCAGTACAACGTTTCCGTCGGCGGGAGGTAACGCCGATACGCAGTATTTT. Protein sequence: CASSTTFPSAGGNADTQYF.